The 17 T cell receptor beta chains below were found in one sample sequenced in a study of a mutant IDH1 vaccine in newly diagnosed glioma. As for time point: week 5, during vaccination. What each vaccine dose contained was 300 ug of mutant IDH1 20-mer peptide, accompanied by topical imiquimod. Data came from immunoSEQ multiplex PCR; TCRdb stores just in-frame clones and leaves some out. Of nearly 35,000 clones in the sample, about 79% were seen once. Their antigen targets remain unknown. The source was PBMCs, collected from a glioma patient whose treatment included an IDH1 peptide vaccine. These receptors were taken from a man aged 25 to 40 with glioma.

The chain combines TRBV7-2 with TRBJ1-5; D unresolved. V was pared by 7 bases and J by 3 bases, with 13 bases between. The V gene's germline CDR1 is SGHTA and CDR2 FQGNSA. This CDR3 has 14 amino acids. CDR3 in amino acids: CASTSKGFNQPQHF. The CDR3 DNA reads TGTGCCAGCACCTCAAAGGGATTCAATCAGCCCCAGCATTTT.

The rearrangement links TRBV7-8 to TRBJ1-1; D not resolved. CDR1 is SGHVS, CDR2 FQNEAQ, per germline. The length of the CDR3 is 12 residues. The germline V and J ends were trimmed by 1 base and 8 bases, with 8 bases remaining between them. CDR3 bases: TGTGCCAGCAGCTTAGTTTTGGCGGAAGCTTTCTTT. The encoded protein is CASSLVLAEAFF. Drawing the rest from reference TRBV7-8 and TRBJ1-1, the complete variable domain is GAGVSQSPRYKVAKRGQDVALRCDPISGHVSLFWYQQALGQGPEFLTYFQNEAQLDKSGLPSDRFFAERPEGSVSTLKIQRTQQEDSAVYLCASSLVLAEAFFGQGTRLTVV.

This clone was seen only once. The V call is TRBV11-2, the J call TRBJ2-7; 12 bases align to TRBD2. The V gene end was trimmed by 8 bases and the J gene end by 2 bases; junction bases not matched to a gene: 4. The CDR3 has 14 amino acids. Germline V lookup: CDR1 SGHAT, CDR2 FQNNGV. The CDR3 DNA reads TGTGCCAGCGCCCTAGCGGGAGGGCCCTACGAGCAGTACTTC. Translated, it gives CASALAGGPYEQYF. Full variable domain (remainder filled in from reference TRBV11-2 and TRBJ2-7): EAGVAQSPRYKIIEKRQSVAFWCNPISGHATLYWYQQILGQGPKLLIQFQNNGVVDDSQLPKDRFSAERLKGVDSTLKIQPAKLEDSAVYLCASALAGGPYEQYFGPGTRLTVT.

V is TRBV10-3 and J is TRBJ1-5; 7 bases line up with TRBD1. The trim removed 3 bases at V and 2 bases at J, leaving 7 bases unmatched. The CDR3 spans 16 residues. Germline values: CDR1 ENHRY, CDR2 SYGVKD. The DNA of the CDR3 is TGTGCCATCAGTGAAGGGACAGCTTCGGGCAATCAGCCCCAGCATTTT. It encodes CAISEGTASGNQPQHF.

The V gene is TRBV5-1, the J gene TRBJ2-2; D not certain. This CDR3 is built from 13 residues. Per germline, CDR1 SGHRS and CDR2 YFSETQ. V was shortened by 0 bases and J by 6 bases, with 6 bases between the two germline ends. In DNA, the CDR3 is TGCGCCAGCAGCTTGGAGGCCCCCGGGGAGCTGTTTTTT. This translates into CASSLEAPGELFF.

This chain uses TRBV4-1 with TRBJ2-7, with D hard to call. CDR1 is MGHRA, CDR2 YSYEKL, per germline. Trimming pared 0 bases from V and 7 bases from J, leaving 7 bases between. The CDR3 length is 12 residues. For the CDR3, the DNA is TGCGCCAGCAGCCAAGATGCCGGGGAGCAGTACTTC. Protein product: CASSQDAGEQYF.

This clone showed up just a few times. This chain connects TRBV5-1 to TRBJ2-5; tentative D call: TRBD2 (6 bases). The germline V gene encodes CDR1 SGHRS and CDR2 YFSETQ. This CDR3 contains 13 residues. V dropped 7 bases and J dropped 2 bases, with 12 bases sitting between them. CDR3 residues: CASGVGLQETQYF. In DNA form, the CDR3 reads TGCGCCAGCGGGGTGGGACTTCAAGAGACCCAGTACTTC.

The rearrangement joins TRBV5-6 to TRBJ2-1, with TRBD1 matching over 8 bases. Unmatched junction bases numbered 2, after V lost 4 bases and J lost 2 bases. The CDR3 consists of 14 residues. CDR1 and CDR2 (germline): SGHDT, YYEEEE. In nucleotides, the CDR3 is TGTGCCAGCAGCCTGACAGGGGCCTACAATGAGCAGTTCTTC. The encoded protein is CASSLTGAYNEQFF.

The gene calls are TRBV6-6 and TRBJ1-5; D gene unclear. The V gene's germline CDR1 is MNHNY and CDR2 SVGAGI (reference sequence). Trimming took 2 bases from V and 0 from J, leaving 8 bases between them. The CDR3 spans 15 residues. The DNA of the CDR3 is TGTGCCAGCAGTTACACACTTTATAGCAATCAGCCCCAGCATTTT. Amino acid sequence: CASSYTLYSNQPQHF.

J is TRBJ2-4 and V is TRBV11-2; 10 bases map to TRBD1. The CDR3 runs 12 residues. V was pared by 4 bases and J by 12 bases, with 3 bases of the junction left unmatched. Germline CDR1 and CDR2: SGHAT and FQNNGV. The CDR3 region is CASSWGQGPQYF. The CDR3 DNA reads as TGTGCCAGCAGCTGGGGACAGGGGCCTCAGTACTTC.

The chain combines TRBV6-5 with TRBJ1-5; D is ambiguous. Trimming left V 0 bases short and J 7 bases short, with 7 bases between. In germline, CDR1 is MNHEY, CDR2 SVGAGI. CDR3 size: 13 residues. This CDR3 is CASSYSRLQPQHF. The CDR3 bases are TGTGCCAGCAGTTACTCCAGATTGCAGCCCCAGCATTTT.

The rearrangement links TRBV4-1 to TRBJ1-6, with TRBD1 matching over 8 bases. Losses at the gene ends were 1 base for V and 10 bases for J; bases not matched to a gene: 18. This CDR3 is built from 19 residues. The germline V gene encodes CDR1 MGHRA and CDR2 YSYEKL. This CDR3 is CASSQVNLRTGSSGSPLHF. In DNA form, the CDR3 reads TGCGCCAGCAGCCAAGTGAATTTACGGACAGGGAGTTCCGGATCACCCCTCCACTTT.

The chain is built from TRBV2 and TRBJ2-1; no firm D call. V dropped 7 bases and J dropped 5 bases, with 9 bases sitting between them. Germline V lookup: CDR1 SNHLY, CDR2 FYNNEI. The CDR3 loop spans 12 amino acids. As DNA, the CDR3 is TGTGCCAGCACAAGAGCCAACAATGAGCAGTTCTTC. It is translated as CASTRANNEQFF.

The gene calls are TRBV4-1 and TRBJ1-1; D may be TRBD1 (6 bases). This CDR3 comprises 13 residues. Trimming took 5 bases from V and 10 from J, leaving 17 bases between them. Looked up from germline, CDR1 is MGHRA and CDR2 is YSYEKL. CDR3 nucleotide sequence: TGCGCCAGCAGCTCCGTCGGGGGCGGTGGAGCTTTCTTT. Its protein is CASSSVGGGGAFF.

The chain combines TRBV7-2 with TRBJ2-7; D call uncertain. The CDR3 loop spans 13 amino acids. V was shortened by 1 base and J by 4 bases, with 8 bases between the two germline ends. The germline CDR1 and CDR2 sequences are SGHTA and FQGNSA. The CDR3 is CASSLGAVYEQYF. The CDR3, as DNA: TGTGCCAGCAGCTTAGGGGCCGTATACGAGCAGTACTTC.

The CDR3 protein is CASSLARLLQNTGELFF. The CDR3 bases are TGTGCCAGCAGCTTAGCGAGACTGCTTCAGAACACCGGGGAGCTGTTTTTT. The rearrangement joins TRBV7-9 to TRBJ2-2; D ambiguous. CDR3 length: 17 residues. Trimming left V 0 bases short and J 1 base short, with 12 bases between. Germline V gives CDR1 SEHNR, CDR2 FQNEAQ (reference sequence).

This chain joins TRBV10-1 and TRBJ1-1, with no clear D. Germline V lookup: CDR1 WNHNN, CDR2 SYGVQD (reference sequence). This CDR3 spans 14 amino acids. V was pared by 9 bases and J by 0 bases, with 14 bases between. DNA of the CDR3: TGCGCCAGTTCTTTGGGTCGGATGAACACTGAAGCTTTCTTT. The encoded protein is CASSLGRMNTEAFF.